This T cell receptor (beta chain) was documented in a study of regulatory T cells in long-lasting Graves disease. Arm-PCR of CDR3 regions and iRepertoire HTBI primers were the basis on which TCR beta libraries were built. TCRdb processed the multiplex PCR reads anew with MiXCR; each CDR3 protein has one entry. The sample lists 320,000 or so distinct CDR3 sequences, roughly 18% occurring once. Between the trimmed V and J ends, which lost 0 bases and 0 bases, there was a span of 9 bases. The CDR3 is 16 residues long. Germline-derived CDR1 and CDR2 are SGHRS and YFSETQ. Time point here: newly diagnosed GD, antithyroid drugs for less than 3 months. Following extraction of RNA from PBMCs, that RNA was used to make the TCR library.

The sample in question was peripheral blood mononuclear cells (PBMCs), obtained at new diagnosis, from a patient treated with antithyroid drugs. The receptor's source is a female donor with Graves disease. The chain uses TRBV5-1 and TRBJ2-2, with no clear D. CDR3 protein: CASSLATVSNTGELFF. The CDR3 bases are TGCGCCAGCAGCTTGGCTACAGTGTCGAACACCGGGGAGCTGTTTTTT.